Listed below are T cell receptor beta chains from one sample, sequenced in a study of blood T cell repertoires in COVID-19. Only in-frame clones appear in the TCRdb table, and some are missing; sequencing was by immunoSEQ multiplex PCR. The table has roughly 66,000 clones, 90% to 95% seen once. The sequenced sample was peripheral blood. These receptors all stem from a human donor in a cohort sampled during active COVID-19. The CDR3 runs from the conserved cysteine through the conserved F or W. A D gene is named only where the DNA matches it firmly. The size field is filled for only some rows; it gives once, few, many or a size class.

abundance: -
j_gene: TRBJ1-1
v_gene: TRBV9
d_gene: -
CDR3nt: TGTGCCAGCAGCGTAGCATCGGGGGTTACTGAAGCTTTCTTT
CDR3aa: CASSVASGVTEAFF

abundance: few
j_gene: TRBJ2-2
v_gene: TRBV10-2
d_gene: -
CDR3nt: TGCGCCAGCAGTGAATCGGGGAACACCGGGGAGCTGTTTTTT
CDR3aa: CASSESGNTGELFF

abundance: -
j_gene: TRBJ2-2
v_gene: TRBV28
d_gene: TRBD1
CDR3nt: TGTGCCAGCGCGGACAGGGGGACCGGGGAGCTGTTTTTT
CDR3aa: CASADRGTGELFF

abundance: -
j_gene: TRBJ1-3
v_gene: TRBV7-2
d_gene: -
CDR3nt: TGTGCCAGCAGCTTAGAGTGGGGGCTGGACACCATATATTTT
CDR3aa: CASSLEWGLDTIYF

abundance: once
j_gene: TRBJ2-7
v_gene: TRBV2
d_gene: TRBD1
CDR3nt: TGTGCCAGCAATAAGGGACAGGGTCGAGGCGAGCAGTACTTC
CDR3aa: CASNKGQGRGEQYF

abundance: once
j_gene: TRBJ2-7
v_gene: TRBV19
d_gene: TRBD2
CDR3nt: TGTGCCAGTAGCCCACTAGCGGGATCGTACGAGCAGTACTTC
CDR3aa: CASSPLAGSYEQYF

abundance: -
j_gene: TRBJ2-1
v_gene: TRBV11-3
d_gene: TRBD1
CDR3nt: TGTGCCAGCAGCCCCCGGACAGGGTTGATCAATGAGCAGTTCTTC
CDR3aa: CASSPRTGLINEQFF

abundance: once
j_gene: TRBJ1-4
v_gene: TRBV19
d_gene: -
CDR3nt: TGTGCCAGTACGAGCCAGGGCGGTGAAAAACTGTTTTTT
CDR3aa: CASTSQGGEKLFF

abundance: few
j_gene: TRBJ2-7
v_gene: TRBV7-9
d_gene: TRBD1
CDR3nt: TGTGCCAGCAGCTTTGGGCAGGGGGCCAGGCAGTACTTC
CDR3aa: CASSFGQGARQYF

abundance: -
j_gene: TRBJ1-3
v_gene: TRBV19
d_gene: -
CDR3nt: TGTGCCAGTAGTATTGGAGGGTTTGCTGGAAACACCATATATTTT
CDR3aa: CASSIGGFAGNTIYF

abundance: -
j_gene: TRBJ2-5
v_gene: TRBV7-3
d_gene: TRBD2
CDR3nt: TGTGCCAGCAGCCCACTAGCGATCCAAGAGACCCAGTACTTC
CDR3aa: CASSPLAIQETQYF

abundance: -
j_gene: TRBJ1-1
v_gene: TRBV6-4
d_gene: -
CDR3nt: TGTGCCAGCAGTATTTGGGGGGGTTGGCTTATGAACACTGAAGCTTTCTTT
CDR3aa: CASSIWGGWLMNTEAFF